The present TCR beta chain was sequenced within a study of Ad26.COV2.S vaccination and SARS-CoV-2 variants. Study results and limitations: It was vaccine recipients, not placebo recipients, who had the higher spike-specific TCR breadth.

Per germline, CDR1 SGHVS and CDR2 FQNEAQ. The CDR3 extends over 17 amino acids. The junction had 8 bases not matched to a gene; V was cut back by 3 bases and J by 1 base. Notes on this clone: The antigen is unknown.

Sequencing used immunoSEQ multiplex PCR; TCRdb keeps in-frame clones, though not all of them. In the table there are about 350,000 clones, around 89% of which are singletons. Treatment described: over 15 received Ad26.COV2.S at low or high dose, single or two shots; 5 received placebo; per-sample allocation not given. Sample collection was performed on day 63 after the first vaccine or placebo injection. This Boston cohort included adults aged 18-55 years. Ad26.COV2.S expressed prefusion-stabilized spike from the original Wuhan strain. This sequence originates from a person aged 18-60 years who received the Ad26.COV2.S COVID-19 vaccine or a placebo. The V call is TRBV7-8, the J call TRBJ2-3; the match to TRBD1 covers 9 bases. The input for sequencing was peripheral blood, taken in a trial of Ad26.COV2.S vaccine versus placebo. The DNA of the CDR3 is TGTGCCAGCAGCTTTGGGAACAGGGGGCCTGGCACAGATACGCAGTATTTT. This gives the protein CASSFGNRGPGTDTQYF.